There are a few counts of the clone carrying this T cell receptor beta chain. As yet, its antigen is unknown. V gave up 5 bases and J gave up 3 bases; unmatched junction bases: 3. The CDR3 covers 14 residues. The germline V gene has CDR1 MNHEY and CDR2 SMNVEV (reference sequence). Method: immunoSEQ multiplex PCR; TCRdb's copy keeps in-frame clones and lacks some. Seen here are approximately 110,000 clones, around 90% observed once, and the top ten hold roughly 13%. This entry belongs to a study of T cell responses to AZD1222 COVID-19 vaccine. Points from the study as a whole: The reported proportion of spike-specific TCRs targeting unmutated variant regions was nearly half. Clonal diversity may have been underestimated in mostly white British donors.

The V and J genes are TRBV27 and TRBJ2-2; TRBD1 matches at 7 bases. This receptor was obtained from an adult in good health. The starting material was peripheral blood, obtained on day 0 of MenACWY control vaccination. Here the CDR3 reads CASSVGTDTGELFF. The CDR3 DNA reads TGTGCCAGCAGTGTAGGGACAGACACCGGGGAGCTGTTTTTT.